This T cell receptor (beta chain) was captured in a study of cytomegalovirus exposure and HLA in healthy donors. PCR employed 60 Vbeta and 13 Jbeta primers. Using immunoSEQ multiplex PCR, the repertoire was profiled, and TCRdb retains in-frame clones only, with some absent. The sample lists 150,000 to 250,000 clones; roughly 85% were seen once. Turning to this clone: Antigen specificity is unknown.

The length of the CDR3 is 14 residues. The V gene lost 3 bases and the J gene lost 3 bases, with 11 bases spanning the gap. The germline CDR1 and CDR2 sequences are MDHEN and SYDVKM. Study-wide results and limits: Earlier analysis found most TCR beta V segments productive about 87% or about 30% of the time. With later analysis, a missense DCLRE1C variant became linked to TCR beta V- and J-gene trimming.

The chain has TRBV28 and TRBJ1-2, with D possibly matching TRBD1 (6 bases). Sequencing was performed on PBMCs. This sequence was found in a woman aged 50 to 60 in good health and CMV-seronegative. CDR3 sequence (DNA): TGTGCCAGCAGTTTGGGAACAGGGCACTATGGCTACACCTTC. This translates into CASSLGTGHYGYTF.